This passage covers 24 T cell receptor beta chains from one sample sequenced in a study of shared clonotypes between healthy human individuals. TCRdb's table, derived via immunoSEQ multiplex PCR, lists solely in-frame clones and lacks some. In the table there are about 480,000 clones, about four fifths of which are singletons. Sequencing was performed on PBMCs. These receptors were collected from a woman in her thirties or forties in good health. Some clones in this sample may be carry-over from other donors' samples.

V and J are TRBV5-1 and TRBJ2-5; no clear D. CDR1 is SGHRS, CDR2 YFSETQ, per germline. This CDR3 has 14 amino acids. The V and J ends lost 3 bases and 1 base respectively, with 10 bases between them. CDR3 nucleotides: TGCGCCAGCAGCTCACTCGACCTCCAAGAGACCCAGTACTTC. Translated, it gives CASSSLDLQETQYF.

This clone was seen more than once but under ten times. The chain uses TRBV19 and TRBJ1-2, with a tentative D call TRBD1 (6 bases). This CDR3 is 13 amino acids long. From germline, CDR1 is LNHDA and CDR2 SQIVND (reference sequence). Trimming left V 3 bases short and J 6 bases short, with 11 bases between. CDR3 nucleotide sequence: TGTGCCAGTAGTATGTGGACAGCTGATGGCTACACCTTC. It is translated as CASSMWTADGYTF.

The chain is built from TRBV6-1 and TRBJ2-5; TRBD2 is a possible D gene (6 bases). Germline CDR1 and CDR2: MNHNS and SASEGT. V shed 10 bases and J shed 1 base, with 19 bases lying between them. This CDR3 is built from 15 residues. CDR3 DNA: TGTGCCACCCCCCGGTGGGGAGGCTCCCAAGAGACCCAGTACTTC. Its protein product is CATPRWGGSQETQYF.

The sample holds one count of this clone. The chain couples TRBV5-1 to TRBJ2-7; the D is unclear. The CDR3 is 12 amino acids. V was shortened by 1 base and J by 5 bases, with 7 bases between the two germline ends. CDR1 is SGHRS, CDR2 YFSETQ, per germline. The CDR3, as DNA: TGCGCCAGCAGCTTGCCAGACCACGAGCAGTACTTC. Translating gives CASSLPDHEQYF.

CDR3 loop: CASSAGPLVNIQYF. The CDR3 bases are TGTGCCAGCAGCGCGGGCCCCCTGGTGAACATTCAGTACTTC. The genes are TRBV2 and TRBJ2-4; D is possibly TRBD2 (5 bases). Trimming cost V 6 bases and J 7 bases, with 16 bases left between them. In germline, CDR1 is SNHLY, CDR2 FYNNEI. The CDR3 covers 14 residues.

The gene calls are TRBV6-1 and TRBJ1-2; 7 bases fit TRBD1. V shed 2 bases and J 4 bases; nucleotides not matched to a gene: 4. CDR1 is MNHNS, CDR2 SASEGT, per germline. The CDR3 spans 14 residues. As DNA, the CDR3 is TGTGCCAGCAGTGAAATCCGGGACAGCTATGGCTACACCTTC. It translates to CASSEIRDSYGYTF.

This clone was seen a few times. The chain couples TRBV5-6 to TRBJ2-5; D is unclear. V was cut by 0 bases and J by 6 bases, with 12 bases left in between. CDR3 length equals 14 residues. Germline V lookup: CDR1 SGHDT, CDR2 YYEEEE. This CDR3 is CASSLGGVQQTQYF. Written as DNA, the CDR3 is TGTGCCAGCAGCTTGGGGGGTGTGCAACAGACCCAGTACTTC.

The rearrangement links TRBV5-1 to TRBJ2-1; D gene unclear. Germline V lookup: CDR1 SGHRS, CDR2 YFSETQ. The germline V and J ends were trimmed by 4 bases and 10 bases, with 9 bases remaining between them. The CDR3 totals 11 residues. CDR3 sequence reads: CASSNRREQFF. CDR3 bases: TGCGCCAGCAGCAACCGTCGCGAGCAGTTCTTC.

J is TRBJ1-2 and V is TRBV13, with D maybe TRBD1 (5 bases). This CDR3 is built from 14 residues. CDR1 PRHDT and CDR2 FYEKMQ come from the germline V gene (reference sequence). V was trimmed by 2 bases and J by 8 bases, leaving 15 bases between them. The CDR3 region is CASSLQWGVLGYTF. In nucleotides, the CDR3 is TGTGCCAGCAGCTTACAGTGGGGGGTCCTGGGCTACACCTTC.

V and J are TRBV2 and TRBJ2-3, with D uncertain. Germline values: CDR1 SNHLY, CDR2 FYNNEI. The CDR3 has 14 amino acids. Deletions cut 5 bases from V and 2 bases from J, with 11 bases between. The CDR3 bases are TGTGCCAGCAGTCTAGGCAGACACACAGATACGCAGTATTTT. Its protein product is CASSLGRHTDTQYF.

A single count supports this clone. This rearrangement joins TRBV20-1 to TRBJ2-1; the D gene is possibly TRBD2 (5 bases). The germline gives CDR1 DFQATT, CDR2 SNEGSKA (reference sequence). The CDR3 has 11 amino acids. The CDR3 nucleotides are TGCAGCGGGAAGCGGTACAATGAGCAGTTCTTC. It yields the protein CSGKRYNEQFF.

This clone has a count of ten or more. The CDR3 protein is CASSKDGELFF. The CDR3 DNA sequence: TGTGCCAGCAGCAAAGACGGGGAGCTGTTTTTT. The genes are TRBV28 and TRBJ2-2; D uncertain. Germline CDR1 reads MDHEN; CDR2 reads SYDVKM. There are 11 residues in the CDR3. V was shortened by 6 bases and J by 7 bases, with 6 bases between the two germline ends.

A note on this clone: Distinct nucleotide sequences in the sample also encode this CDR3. The CDR3 spells CASSLGLAVTDTQYF. The DNA for the CDR3 is TGTGCCAGCAGCTTAGGGTTAGCGGTCACAGATACGCAGTATTTT. The V gene is TRBV7-9, the J gene TRBJ2-3; possible D gene TRBD2, 6 bases. The CDR3 is made up of 15 amino acids. Germline loops: CDR1 SEHNR, CDR2 FQNEAQ (reference sequence). Trimming pared 1 base from V and 2 bases from J, leaving 10 bases between.

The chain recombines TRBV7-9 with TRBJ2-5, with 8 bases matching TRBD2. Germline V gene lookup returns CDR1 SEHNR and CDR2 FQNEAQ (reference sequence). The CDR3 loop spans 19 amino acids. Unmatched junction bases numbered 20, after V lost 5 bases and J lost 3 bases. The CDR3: CASSDNGGLAGEEKETQYF. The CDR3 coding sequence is TGTGCCAGCAGCGACAATGGGGGGCTAGCGGGTGAAGAAAAAGAGACCCAGTACTTC.

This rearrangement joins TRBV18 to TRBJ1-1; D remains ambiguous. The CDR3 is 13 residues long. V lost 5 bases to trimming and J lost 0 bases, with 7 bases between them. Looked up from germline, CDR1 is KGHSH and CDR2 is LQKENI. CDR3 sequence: CASSETLNTEAFF. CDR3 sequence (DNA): TGTGCCAGCTCAGAGACACTGAACACTGAAGCTTTCTTT.

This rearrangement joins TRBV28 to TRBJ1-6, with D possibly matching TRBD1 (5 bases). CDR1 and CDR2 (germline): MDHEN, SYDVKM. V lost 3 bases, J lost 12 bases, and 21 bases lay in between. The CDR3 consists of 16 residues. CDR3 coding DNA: TGTGCCAGCAGTTTGGTTTATAGAGGGACCGGCTTACCCCTCCACTTT. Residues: CASSLVYRGTGLPLHF. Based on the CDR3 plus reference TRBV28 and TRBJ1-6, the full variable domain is DVKVTQSSRYLVKRTGEKVFLECVQDMDHENMFWYRQDPGLGLRLIYFSYDVKMKEKGDIPEGYSVSREKKERFSLILESASTNQTSMYLCASSLVYRGTGLPLHFGNGTRLTVT.

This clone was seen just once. This chain's CDR3 is CASSLSTGWGTQYF. CDR3 coding DNA: TGTGCCAGCAGCTTGAGTACAGGGTGGGGTACGCAGTATTTT. The rearrangement links TRBV5-5 to TRBJ2-3; TRBD1 might be the D (6 bases). The germline gives CDR1 SGHKS, CDR2 YYEKEE (reference sequence). The CDR3 runs to 14 residues. V was clipped by 1 base and J by 8 bases, with 14 bases between them.

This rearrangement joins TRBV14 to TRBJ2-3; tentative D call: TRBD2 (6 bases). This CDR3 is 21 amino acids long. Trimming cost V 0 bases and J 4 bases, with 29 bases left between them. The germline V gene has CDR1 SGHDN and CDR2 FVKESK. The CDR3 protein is CASSQDGGDSSGPKPPDTQYF. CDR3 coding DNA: TGTGCCAGCAGCCAAGATGGGGGAGACTCCAGCGGGCCGAAACCCCCAGATACGCAGTATTTT.

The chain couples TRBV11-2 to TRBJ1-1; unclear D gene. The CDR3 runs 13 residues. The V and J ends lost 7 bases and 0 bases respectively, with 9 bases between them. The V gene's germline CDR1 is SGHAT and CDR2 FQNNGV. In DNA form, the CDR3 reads TGTGCCAGCAATGACCAAGTGAACACTGAAGCTTTCTTT. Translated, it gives CASNDQVNTEAFF.

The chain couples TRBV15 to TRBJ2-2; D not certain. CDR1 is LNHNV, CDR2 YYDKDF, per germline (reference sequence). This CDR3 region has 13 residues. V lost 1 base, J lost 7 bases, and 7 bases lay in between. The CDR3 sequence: CATSRVGVGELFF. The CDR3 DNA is TGTGCCACCAGCAGAGTTGGAGTCGGGGAGCTGTTTTTT.

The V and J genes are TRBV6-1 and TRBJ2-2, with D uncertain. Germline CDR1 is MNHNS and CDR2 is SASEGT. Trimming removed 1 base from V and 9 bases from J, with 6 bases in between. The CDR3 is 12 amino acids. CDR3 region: CASSEDPRELFF. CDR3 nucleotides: TGTGCCAGCAGTGAAGACCCGAGGGAGCTGTTTTTT.

CDR3 bases: TGTGCCAGCAGTCCTGACGTTCTACGGCATGAAAAACTGTTTTTT. Translation: CASSPDVLRHEKLFF. V and J are TRBV7-9 and TRBJ1-4; no clear D gene. Per germline, CDR1 SEHNR and CDR2 FQNEAQ (reference sequence). The CDR3 has 15 amino acids. V was trimmed by 6 bases and J by 6 bases, leaving 17 bases between them.

The CDR3 spells CASSEYRRAGAFF. In DNA form, the CDR3 reads TGTGCCAGCAGTGAATACAGGAGGGCAGGAGCTTTCTTT. V and J are TRBV6-1 and TRBJ1-1; D is perhaps TRBD1 (5 bases). The germline V gene has CDR1 MNHNS and CDR2 SASEGT. The CDR3 has 13 residues. The V end lost 2 bases, the J end lost 10 bases, and 14 bases lay between the germline ends.

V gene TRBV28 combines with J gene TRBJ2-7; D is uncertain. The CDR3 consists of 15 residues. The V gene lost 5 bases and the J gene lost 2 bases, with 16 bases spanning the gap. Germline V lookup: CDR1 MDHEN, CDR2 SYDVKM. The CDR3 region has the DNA TGTGCCAGCAGTACCCCCAGGAGACGTCCCTACGAGCAGTACTTC. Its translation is CASSTPRRRPYEQYF. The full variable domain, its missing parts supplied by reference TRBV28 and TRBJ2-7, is DVKVTQSSRYLVKRTGEKVFLECVQDMDHENMFWYRQDPGLGLRLIYFSYDVKMKEKGDIPEGYSVSREKKERFSLILESASTNQTSMYLCASSTPRRRPYEQYFGPGTRLTVT.